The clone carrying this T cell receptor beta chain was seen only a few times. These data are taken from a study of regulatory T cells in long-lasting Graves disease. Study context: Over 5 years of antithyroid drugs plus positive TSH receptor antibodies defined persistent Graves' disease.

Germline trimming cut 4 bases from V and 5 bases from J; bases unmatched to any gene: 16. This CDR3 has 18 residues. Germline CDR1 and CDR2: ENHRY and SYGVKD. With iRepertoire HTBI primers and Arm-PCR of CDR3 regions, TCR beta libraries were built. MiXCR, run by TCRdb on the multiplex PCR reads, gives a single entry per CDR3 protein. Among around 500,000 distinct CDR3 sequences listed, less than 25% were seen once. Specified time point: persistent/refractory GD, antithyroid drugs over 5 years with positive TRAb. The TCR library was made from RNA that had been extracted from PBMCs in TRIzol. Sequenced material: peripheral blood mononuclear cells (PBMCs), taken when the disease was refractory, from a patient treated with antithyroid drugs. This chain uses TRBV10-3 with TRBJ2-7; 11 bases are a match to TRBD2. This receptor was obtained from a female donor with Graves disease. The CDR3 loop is CAISGDWTSGWVINEQYF. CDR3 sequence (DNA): TGTGCCATCAGTGGGGATTGGACTAGCGGGTGGGTCATCAACGAGCAGTACTTC.